This T cell receptor beta chain came from a study of early stage breast cancer tumors. Germline CDR1 is ENHRY and CDR2 is SYGVKD. The CDR3 contains 14 residues. Trimming removed 3 bases at V and 2 bases at J, with 10 bases between. Assay: immunoSEQ multiplex PCR; the TCRdb copy retains only in-frame clones and omits some. The sample lists fewer than 30,000 clones, around 53% occurring once. Input material: breast tumor tissue. This TCR was recovered from a person between 50 and 60 years old with breast cancer. This chain joins TRBV10-3 and TRBJ1-2; unclear D gene. The CDR3 sequence: CAISEWESNYGYTF. The CDR3 DNA is TGTGCCATCAGTGAATGGGAGTCCAACTATGGCTACACCTTC.